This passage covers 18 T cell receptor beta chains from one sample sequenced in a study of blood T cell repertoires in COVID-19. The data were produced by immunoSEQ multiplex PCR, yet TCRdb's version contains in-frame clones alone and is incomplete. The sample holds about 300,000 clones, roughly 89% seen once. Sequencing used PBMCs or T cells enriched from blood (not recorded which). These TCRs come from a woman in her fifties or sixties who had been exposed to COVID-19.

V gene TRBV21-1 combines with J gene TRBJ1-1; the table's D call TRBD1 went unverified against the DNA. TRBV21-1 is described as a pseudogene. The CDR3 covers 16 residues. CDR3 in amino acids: CASSTNRDRENTEAFF. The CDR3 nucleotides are TGTGCCAGCAGCACTAATAGGGACAGGGAGAACACTGAAGCTTTCTTT.

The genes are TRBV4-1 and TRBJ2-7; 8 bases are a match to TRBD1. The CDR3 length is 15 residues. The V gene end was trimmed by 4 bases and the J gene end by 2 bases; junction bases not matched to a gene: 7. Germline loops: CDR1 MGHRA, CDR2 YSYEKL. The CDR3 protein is CASSLGQGHTYEQYF. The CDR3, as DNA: TGCGCCAGCAGCCTAGGACAGGGACATACCTACGAGCAGTACTTC.

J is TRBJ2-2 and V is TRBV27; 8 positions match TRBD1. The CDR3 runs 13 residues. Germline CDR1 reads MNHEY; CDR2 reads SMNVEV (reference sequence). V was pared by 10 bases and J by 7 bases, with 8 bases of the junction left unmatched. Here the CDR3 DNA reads TGTGCCACCGAGACAGGGGAAGGCGGGGAGCTGTTTTTT. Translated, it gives CATETGEGGELFF.

The CDR3 nucleotides are TGTGCCAGCAGCTCCTATCCGGGGGGGTTCACCGGGGAGCTGTTTTTT. It codes for CASSSYPGGFTGELFF. The chain joins TRBV7-2 to TRBJ2-2; 8 bases map to TRBD2. The CDR3 contains 16 residues. From germline, CDR1 is SGHTA and CDR2 FQGNSA. After removal of 4 bases from V and 4 bases from J, the junction contained 8 bases not matched to a gene.

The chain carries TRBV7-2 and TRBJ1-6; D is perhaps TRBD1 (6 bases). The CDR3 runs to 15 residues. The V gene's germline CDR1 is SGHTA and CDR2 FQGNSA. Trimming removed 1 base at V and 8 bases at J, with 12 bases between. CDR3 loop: CASSLVGGPDSPLHF. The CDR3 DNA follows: TGTGCCAGCAGCTTAGTGGGGGGGCCGGATTCACCCCTCCACTTT.

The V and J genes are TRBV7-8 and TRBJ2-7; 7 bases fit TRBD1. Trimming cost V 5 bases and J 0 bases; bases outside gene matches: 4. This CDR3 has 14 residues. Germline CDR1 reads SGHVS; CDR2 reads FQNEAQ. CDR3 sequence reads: CASSDRDSSYEQYF. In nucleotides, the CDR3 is TGTGCCAGCAGCGACCGGGACAGCTCCTACGAGCAGTACTTC.

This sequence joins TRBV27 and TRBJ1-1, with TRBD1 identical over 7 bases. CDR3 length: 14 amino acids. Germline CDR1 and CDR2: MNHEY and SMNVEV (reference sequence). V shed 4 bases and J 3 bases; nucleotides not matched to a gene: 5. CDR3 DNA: TGTGCCAGCAGTTCAGACAGGGTGGACACTGAAGCTTTCTTT. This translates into CASSSDRVDTEAFF.

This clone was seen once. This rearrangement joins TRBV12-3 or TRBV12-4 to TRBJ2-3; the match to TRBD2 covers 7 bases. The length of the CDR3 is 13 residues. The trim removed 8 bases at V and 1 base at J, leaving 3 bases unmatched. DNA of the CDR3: TGTGCCAGCTGGGACTATGGCACAGATACGCAGTATTTT. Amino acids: CASWDYGTDTQYF.

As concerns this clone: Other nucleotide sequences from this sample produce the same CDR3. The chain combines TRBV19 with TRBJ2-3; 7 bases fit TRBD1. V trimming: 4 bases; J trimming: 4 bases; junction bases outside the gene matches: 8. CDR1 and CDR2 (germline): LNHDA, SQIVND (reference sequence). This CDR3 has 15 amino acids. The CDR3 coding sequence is TGTGCCAGTAGTAGCGGCCAGGGGGTTGCAGATACGCAGTATTTT. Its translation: CASSSGQGVADTQYF.

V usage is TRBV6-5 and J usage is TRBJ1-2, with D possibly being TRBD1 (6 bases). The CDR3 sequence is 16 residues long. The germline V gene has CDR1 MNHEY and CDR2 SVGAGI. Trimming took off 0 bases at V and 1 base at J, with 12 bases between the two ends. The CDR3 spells CASSYSGTLINYGYTF. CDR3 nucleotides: TGTGCCAGCAGTTACTCCGGGACACTAATTAACTATGGCTACACCTTC.

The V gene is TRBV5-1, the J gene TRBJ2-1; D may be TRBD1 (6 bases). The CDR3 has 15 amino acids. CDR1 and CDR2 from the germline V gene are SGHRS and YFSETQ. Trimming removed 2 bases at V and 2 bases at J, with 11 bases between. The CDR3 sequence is CASSFAQGTYNEQFF. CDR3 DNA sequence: TGCGCCAGCAGCTTTGCCCAGGGGACCTACAATGAGCAGTTCTTC. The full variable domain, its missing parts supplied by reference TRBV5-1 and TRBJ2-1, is KAGVTQTPRYLIKTRGQQVTLSCSPISGHRSVSWYQQTPGQGLQFLFEYFSETQRNKGNFPGRFSGRQFSNSRSEMNVSTLELGDSALYLCASSFAQGTYNEQFFGPGTRLTVL.

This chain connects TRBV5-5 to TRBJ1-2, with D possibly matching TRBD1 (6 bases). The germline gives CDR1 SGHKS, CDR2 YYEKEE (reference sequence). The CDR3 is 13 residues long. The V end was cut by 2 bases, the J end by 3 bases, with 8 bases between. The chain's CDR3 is CASSFSGDYGYTF. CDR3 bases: TGTGCCAGCAGCTTTTCAGGGGACTATGGCTACACCTTC.

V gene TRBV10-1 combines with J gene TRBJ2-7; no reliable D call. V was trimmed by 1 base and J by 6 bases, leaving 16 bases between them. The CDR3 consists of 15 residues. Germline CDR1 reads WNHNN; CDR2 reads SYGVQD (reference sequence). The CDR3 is CASSELQPGRREQYF. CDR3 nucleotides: TGCGCCAGCAGTGAGTTACAGCCCGGTCGTCGCGAGCAGTACTTC.

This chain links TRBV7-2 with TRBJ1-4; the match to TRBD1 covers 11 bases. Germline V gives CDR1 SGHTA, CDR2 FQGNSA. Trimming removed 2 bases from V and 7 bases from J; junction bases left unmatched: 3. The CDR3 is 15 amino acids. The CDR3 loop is CASSLRTGGGEKLFF. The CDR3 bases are TGTGCCAGCAGCTTACGGACAGGGGGCGGTGAAAAACTGTTTTTT.

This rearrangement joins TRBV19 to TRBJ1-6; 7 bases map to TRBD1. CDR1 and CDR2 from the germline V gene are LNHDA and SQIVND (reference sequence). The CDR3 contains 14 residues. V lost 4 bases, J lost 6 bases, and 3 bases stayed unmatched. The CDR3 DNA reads TGTGCCAGTAGTACCGGGACAGCTAATTCACCCCTCCACTTT. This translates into CASSTGTANSPLHF.

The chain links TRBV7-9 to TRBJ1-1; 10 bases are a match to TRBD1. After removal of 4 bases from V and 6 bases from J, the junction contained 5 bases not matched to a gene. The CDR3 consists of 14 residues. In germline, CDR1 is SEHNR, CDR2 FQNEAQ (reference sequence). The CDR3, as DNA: TGTGCCAGCAGCTCCAGGGACAGGGGTCCTGAAGCTTTCTTT. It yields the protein CASSSRDRGPEAFF.

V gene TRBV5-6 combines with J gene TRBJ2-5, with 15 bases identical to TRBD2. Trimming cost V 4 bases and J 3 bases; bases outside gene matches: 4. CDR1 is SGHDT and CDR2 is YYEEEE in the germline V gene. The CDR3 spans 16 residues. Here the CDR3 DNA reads TGTGCCAGCAGCCTGAGGACTAGCGGGGGGGAAGAGACCCAGTACTTC. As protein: CASSLRTSGGEETQYF.

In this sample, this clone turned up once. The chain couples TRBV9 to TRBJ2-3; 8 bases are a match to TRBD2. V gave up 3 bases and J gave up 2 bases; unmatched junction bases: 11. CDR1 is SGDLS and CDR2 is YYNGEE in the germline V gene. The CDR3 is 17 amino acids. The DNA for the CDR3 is TGTGCCAGCAGCGCAGGCATCCGAGCGGGGGTCACAGATACGCAGTATTTT. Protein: CASSAGIRAGVTDTQYF.